The subject of this entry is one T cell receptor (beta chain). Germline V lookup: CDR1 LNHDA, CDR2 SQIVND (reference sequence). The V and J ends lost 4 bases and 6 bases, in that order; junction bases with no gene match: 7. The CDR3 is made up of 16 amino acids. The sample originates from a study of memory CD4+ T cells and cytomegalovirus serostatus. Libraries were prepared by immunoSEQ multiplex PCR; TCRdb keeps only in-frame clonotypes and omits some of them. The sample holds tens of thousands of clones, about 80% seen once. Single viable CD3+CD4+CD8-CD45RO+ cells were sorted as the memory CD4+ T cells.

Sequenced material: memory CD4+ T cells from blood. This chain connects TRBV19 to TRBJ1-5; 12 bases line up with TRBD1. This TCR derives from an adult in good health and CMV-seropositive. The CDR3 region has the DNA TGTGCCAGTAGTACCCCGGGACAGGGGGCTGGTCAGCCCCAGCATTTT. This sequence encodes CASSTPGQGAGQPQHF.